The 10 T cell receptor beta chains reported below all come from one sample, sequenced in a study of T-cell memory formation after mild COVID-19. TCRdb re-called the 5' RACE reads with MiXCR, one entry per CDR3 protein. The sample includes under 350,000 distinct CDR3 sequences, under 20% of them seen just once. Material: PBMCs or a T cell subset sorted from them (not recorded which). The origin of the receptors is a man between 18 and 29 years old who had mild COVID-19 (a few samples of this study predate the infection). Cell type and time point are not known.

V gene TRBV5-1 combines with J gene TRBJ2-2; TRBD1 might be the D (7 bases). Trimming pared 1 base from V and 4 bases from J, leaving 11 bases between. This CDR3 spans 15 amino acids. Germline V gene lookup returns CDR1 SGHRS and CDR2 YFSETQ. CDR3 sequence: CASSLRGDSTGELFF. The CDR3 coding sequence is TGCGCCAGCAGCTTGCGCGGGGACAGCACCGGGGAGCTGTTTTTT.

This clonotype was seen more than once but under ten times. V is TRBV6-2 or TRBV6-3 and J is TRBJ1-4, with D perhaps TRBD1 (5 bases). Germline V gene sequence: CDR1 MNHEY, CDR2 SVGEGT. The CDR3 is 16 amino acids. Deletions cut 4 bases from V and 0 bases from J, with 12 bases between. The CDR3 here is CASSSGPSATNEKLFF. The CDR3 DNA reads TGTGCCAGCAGTTCGGGACCTAGTGCAACTAATGAAAAACTGTTTTTT.

This clonotype has just a few counts. An end of the junction differs from the germline gene, which may be a read error. This chain links TRBV7-7 with TRBJ2-5, with TRBD1 identical over 9 bases. This CDR3 is built from 14 residues. The germline V gene encodes CDR1 SSHAT and CDR2 FNYEAQ (reference sequence). CDR3 residues: CASSSDRGKETQYF. DNA for the CDR3: TGTGCTAGCAGCTCCGACAGGGGGAAAGAGACCCAGTACTTC. Full variable domain (rest looked up from reference TRBV7-7 and TRBJ2-5): GAGVSQSPRYKVTKRGQDVTLRCDPISSHATLYWYQQALGQGPEFLTYFNYEAQPDKSGLPSDRFSAERPEGSISTLTIQRTEQRDSAMYRCASSSDRGKETQYFGPGTRLLVL.

This clonotype was found a few times. The chain carries TRBV12-3 or TRBV12-4 and TRBJ1-2; maybe TRBD1 (5 bases). Trimming took 3 bases from V and 1 from J, leaving 6 bases between them. The CDR3 length is 13 residues. The CDR3 region is CASSLDNNYGYTF. CDR3 sequence (DNA): TGTGCCAGCAGTTTGGACAATAACTATGGCTACACCTTC.

CDR3 region: CASSVAGVTDTQYF. In DNA, the CDR3 is TGTGCCAGCAGCGTAGCTGGGGTCACAGATACGCAGTATTTT. The J gene is TRBJ2-3, the V gene TRBV9; D call uncertain. This CDR3 has 14 residues. Looked up from germline, CDR1 is SGDLS and CDR2 is YYNGEE. Trimming pared 0 bases from V and 2 bases from J, leaving 7 bases between.

There are a few counts of this clonotype. This chain's CDR3 is CASSPGWANTEAFF. CDR3 nucleotide sequence: TGTGCCAGCAGTCCAGGGTGGGCGAACACTGAAGCTTTCTTT. The genes are TRBV6-5 and TRBJ1-1; D is perhaps TRBD1 (5 bases). V dropped 5 bases and J dropped 1 base, with 11 bases sitting between them. The germline V gene encodes CDR1 MNHEY and CDR2 SVGAGI. CDR3 length: 14 residues.

V usage is TRBV18 and J usage is TRBJ2-5; no clear D. This CDR3 has 13 residues. The V and J ends lost 3 bases and 5 bases respectively, with 10 bases between them. CDR1 and CDR2 (germline): KGHSH, LQKENI. The CDR3 is CASSPMDRETQYF. Written as DNA, the CDR3 is TGTGCCAGCTCACCCATGGACCGGGAGACCCAGTACTTC.

This clonotype was observed many times. V usage is TRBV5-1 and J usage is TRBJ2-7; 8 nucleotides align to TRBD1. CDR1 SGHRS and CDR2 YFSETQ come from the germline V gene. The CDR3 spans 13 residues. Unmatched junction bases numbered 0, after V lost 1 base and J lost 3 bases. The CDR3 reads CASSLTGGYEQYV. CDR3 DNA: TGCGCCAGCAGCTTGACAGGGGGCTACGAGCAGTACGTC.

The rearrangement joins TRBV6-6 to TRBJ1-6, with D possibly matching TRBD1 (6 bases). The CDR3 has 14 amino acids. Germline V lookup: CDR1 MNHNY, CDR2 SVGAGI (reference sequence). V lost 4 bases to trimming and J lost 9 bases, with 13 bases between them. CDR3 DNA: TGTGCCAGCAGTTTGCCAGGGGTGGGTTCACCCCTCCACTTT. It translates to CASSLPGVGSPLHF.

The chain employs TRBV9 and TRBJ1-1; TRBD1 matches 7 bases. J was trimmed by 6 bases and V by 3 bases; bases with no gene match: 11. The germline CDR1 and CDR2 sequences are SGDLS and YYNGEE. This CDR3 comprises 15 residues. In DNA form, the CDR3 reads TGTGCCAGCAGCGCCTCAGACAGGGTTGAAGCTGAAGCTTTCTTT. This translates into CASSASDRVEAEAFF.